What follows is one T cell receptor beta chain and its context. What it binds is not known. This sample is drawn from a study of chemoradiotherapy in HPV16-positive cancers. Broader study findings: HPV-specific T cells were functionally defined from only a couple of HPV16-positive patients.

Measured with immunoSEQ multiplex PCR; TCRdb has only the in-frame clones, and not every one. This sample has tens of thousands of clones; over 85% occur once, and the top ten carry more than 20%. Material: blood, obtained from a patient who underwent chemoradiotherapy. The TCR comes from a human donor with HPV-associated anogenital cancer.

CDR3 amino acids: CASRAIGARLAGSYEQYF. The CDR3 nucleotides read TGTGCCAGCAGGGCCATTGGGGCGCGGCTAGCGGGCTCCTACGAGCAGTACTTC. The rearrangement joins TRBV27 to TRBJ2-7; 8 bases are shared with TRBD2. The V segment lost 6 bases and the J segment 0 bases; nucleotides outside the gene matches: 16. The germline gives CDR1 MNHEY, CDR2 SMNVEV (reference sequence). The CDR3 runs to 18 residues.